This T cell receptor (beta chain) was recovered during a study of T cell responses to AZD1222 COVID-19 vaccine. Profiled with immunoSEQ multiplex PCR; TCRdb holds only in-frame clones, not every one. The table includes about 120,000 clones, approximately 90% detected once. Second doses at about 4 or about 12 weeks were pooled. On this clone: In the same sample, other DNA sequences code for this CDR3.

This TCR derives from an adult who received the AZD1222 COVID-19 vaccine. Source: peripheral blood, taken 28 days after the second AZD1222 dose.

This CDR3 reads CASSLTGYEQYF. In nucleotides, the CDR3 is TGTGCCAGCAGCTTAACTGGGTACGAGCAGTACTTC. The genes are TRBV7-9 and TRBJ2-7; D not resolved. V dropped 2 bases and J dropped 4 bases, with 6 bases sitting between them. From germline, CDR1 is SEHNR and CDR2 FQNEAQ (reference sequence). The CDR3 runs to 12 residues.